The 14 T cell receptor beta chains below come from one sample, sequenced in a study of T cell changes during pregnancy in multiple sclerosis. The table came from immunoSEQ multiplex PCR; TCRdb's copy has only in-frame clones and leaves some out. The sample includes 55,000 to 80,000 clones, 94% of them seen just once. The input for sequencing was peripheral blood, taken in the third trimester of pregnancy. The receptor set was obtained from a female donor with multiple sclerosis, enrolled in a pregnancy study.

This rearrangement joins TRBV27 to TRBJ2-3; the D gene is possibly TRBD2 (6 bases). CDR1 is MNHEY, CDR2 SMNVEV, per germline (reference sequence). The CDR3 contains 15 residues. V dropped 2 bases and J dropped 3 bases, with 12 bases sitting between them. In DNA, the CDR3 is TGTGCCAGCAGTTTACGCGGGGTAGAGACAGATACGCAGTATTTT. Its protein product is CASSLRGVETDTQYF.

This clone was counted once. This chain links TRBV15 with TRBJ2-7; unclear D gene. V lost 1 base and J lost 6, with 13 bases in between. Per germline, CDR1 LNHNV and CDR2 YYDKDF (reference sequence). The CDR3 covers 14 residues. CDR3 protein: CATSRAPPLSEQYF. CDR3 in DNA: TGTGCCACCAGCAGAGCTCCTCCCCTCTCCGAGCAGTACTTC. The full variable domain, completed using reference TRBV15 and TRBJ2-7, is DAMVIQNPRYQVTQFGKPVTLSCSQTLNHNVMYWYQQKSSQAPKLLFHYYDKDFNNEADTPDNFQSRRPNTSFCFLDIRSPGLGDTAMYLCATSRAPPLSEQYFGPGTRLTVT.

This chain uses TRBV7-3 with TRBJ1-1; tentative D call: TRBD1 (6 bases). This CDR3 contains 15 residues. With 4 bases removed from V and 0 bases from J, the gap between germline ends came to 12 bases. Germline CDR1 reads SGHTA; CDR2 reads FQGTGA. The CDR3 region is CASSSAGAMNTEAFF. For the CDR3, the DNA is TGTGCCAGCAGCTCCGCAGGGGCCATGAACACTGAAGCTTTCTTT.

V usage is TRBV11-2 and J usage is TRBJ1-5; D is uncertain. Germline loops: CDR1 SGHAT, CDR2 FQNNGV. The CDR3 runs 12 residues. The V end lost 3 bases, the J end lost 4 bases, and 4 bases lay between the germline ends. Here the CDR3 DNA reads TGTGCCAGCAGCTTCGAGAATCAGCCCCAGCATTTT. Its translation: CASSFENQPQHF.

The chain links TRBV30 to TRBJ1-2, with 7 bases identical to TRBD1. The CDR3 has 15 amino acids. Germline CDR1 reads GTSNPN; CDR2 reads SVGIG (reference sequence). V was clipped by 3 bases and J by 8 bases; unmatched bases: 15. The CDR3 sequence: CAWRRTTGPGEGYTF. The CDR3 nucleotides are TGTGCCTGGAGACGAACGACAGGGCCGGGTGAGGGCTACACCTTC.

V gene TRBV25-1 combines with J gene TRBJ2-7, with D possibly matching TRBD2 (6 bases). With 1 base removed from V and 4 bases from J, the gap between germline ends came to 14 bases. This CDR3 comprises 15 residues. CDR1 is MGHDK, CDR2 SYGVNS, per germline. The CDR3 here is CASSESGRLLYEQYF. CDR3 nucleotide sequence: TGTGCCAGCAGTGAATCCGGGAGACTCCTTTACGAGCAGTACTTC.

The chain couples TRBV7-2 to TRBJ2-1; TRBD1 might be the D (5 bases). The germline V gene encodes CDR1 SGHTA and CDR2 FQGNSA. The germline V and J ends were trimmed by 6 bases and 13 bases, with 13 bases remaining between them. The length of the CDR3 is 11 residues. CDR3 DNA: TGTGCCAGCAGTCATGGGCAGGGTCAGTTCTTC. This sequence encodes CASSHGQGQFF.

This clone showed up just once. CDR3 residues: CASSPGQGIDTEAFF. The CDR3 nucleotides read TGCGCCAGCAGCCCGGGACAGGGCATTGACACTGAAGCTTTCTTT. The V gene is TRBV5-1, the J gene TRBJ1-1, with 9 bases lining up with TRBD1. This CDR3 is built from 15 residues. Trimming cost V 4 bases and J 3 bases; bases outside gene matches: 7. From germline, CDR1 is SGHRS and CDR2 YFSETQ.

The chain couples TRBV7-9 to TRBJ2-1; 7 nucleotides align to TRBD1. Germline V gene lookup returns CDR1 SEHNR and CDR2 FQNEAQ (reference sequence). V was clipped by 10 bases and J by 10 bases; unmatched bases: 10. This CDR3 contains 12 residues. The CDR3, as DNA: TGTGCCATTGAATCGCAGGGGGTCGAGCAGTTCTTC. It yields the protein CAIESQGVEQFF.

The rearrangement links TRBV5-5 to TRBJ1-1, with a tentative D call TRBD1 (5 bases). CDR1 is SGHKS and CDR2 is YYEKEE in the germline V gene (reference sequence). The CDR3 loop spans 18 amino acids. The ends were cut back, 0 bases at V and 2 bases at J, with 20 bases in the middle. The CDR3: CASSLGTVGVGGNTEAFF. In DNA, the CDR3 is TGTGCCAGCAGCTTGGGCACCGTCGGGGTGGGGGGAAACACTGAAGCTTTCTTT.

Here the CDR3 reads CASSEAISGAETQYF. CDR3 DNA sequence: TGTGCCAGCAGTGAAGCGATTAGCGGGGCGGAGACCCAGTACTTC. The chain carries TRBV6-1 and TRBJ2-5; 8 positions agree with TRBD2. This CDR3 is 15 amino acids long. Germline CDR1 MNHNS, CDR2 SASEGT. The V and J ends lost 0 bases and 5 bases, in that order; junction bases with no gene match: 5.

This chain links TRBV13 with TRBJ1-5; D is ambiguous. V was trimmed by 3 bases and J by 4 bases, leaving 10 bases between them. The CDR3 has 14 amino acids. Germline V gene data show CDR1 as PRHDT and CDR2 as FYEKMQ (reference sequence). The CDR3, as DNA: TGTGCCAGCAGCTTGGGAGGGATGAATCAGCCCCAGCATTTT. Translating it yields CASSLGGMNQPQHF.

The chain has TRBV19 and TRBJ1-1; unclear D gene. Looked up from germline, CDR1 is LNHDA and CDR2 is SQIVND (reference sequence). The CDR3 totals 12 residues. V lost 5 bases and J 4 bases, leaving 8 bases between the germline ends. CDR3 amino acids: CASSFLATEAFF. The CDR3 coding sequence is TGTGCCAGTAGTTTCTTGGCCACTGAAGCTTTCTTT.

This chain uses TRBV19 with TRBJ1-5; 9 nucleotides line up with TRBD1. The J segment lost 6 bases and the V segment lost 4 bases, leaving 7 bases of the junction unmatched. The CDR3 is 15 residues long. The germline gives CDR1 LNHDA, CDR2 SQIVND (reference sequence). CDR3: CASSKLTGGGQPQHF. The CDR3 DNA reads TGTGCCAGTAGTAAGTTAACAGGGGGCGGTCAGCCCCAGCATTTT.